A few counts support the clone carrying this TCR beta chain. Germline V gene data show CDR1 as DFQATT and CDR2 as SNEGSKA (reference sequence). This CDR3 has 14 amino acids. This specimen comes from a study of blood T cells in healthy people across ages. A J-beta primer mix and a sample-barcoded 5' primer were used in a second PCR of roughly 7 to 12 cycles. TCRdb reprocessed the 5' RACE reads with MiXCR, giving one entry per CDR3 protein. The data hold under 950,000 distinct CDR3 sequences, with about a fifth observed a single time. The receptor was derived from a man aged 70-80 years in good health. V and J are TRBV20-1 and TRBJ2-5; possible D gene TRBD2, 7 bases. The end of the DNA is better explained by TRBJ2-1, so the J call may be wrong. Sequencing used blood. This CDR3 is CSARLGGAFNEQFF. Written as DNA, the CDR3 is TGCAGTGCTAGACTAGGGGGGGCCTTCAATGAGCAGTTCTTC.